This TCR beta chain appears in the sequencing data of a study of T cells after posttransplantation cyclophosphamide. Overall study results and limits: Later blood repertoires were often dominated by clones from the donor CD8+ memory compartment.

The table came from immunoSEQ multiplex PCR; TCRdb's copy has only in-frame clones and leaves some out. The sample includes roughly 18,000 clones, over 65% of them seen just once. A word on this clone: The antigen is not known.

Germline lookup yields CDR1 SGHNT and CDR2 YYREEE (reference sequence). The CDR3 is 11 residues long. Losses at the gene ends were 3 bases for V and 6 bases for J; bases not matched to a gene: 0. The sequencing sample was made of memory CD4+ T cells sorted from blood. The sequence was collected from a man aged 30-40 years in good health and a related stem cell transplant donor. The chain links TRBV5-4 to TRBJ2-7; TRBD2 agrees at 7 bases. The CDR3 sequence: CASSWGGEQYF. CDR3 nucleotides: TGTGCCAGCAGCTGGGGGGGCGAGCAGTACTTC.